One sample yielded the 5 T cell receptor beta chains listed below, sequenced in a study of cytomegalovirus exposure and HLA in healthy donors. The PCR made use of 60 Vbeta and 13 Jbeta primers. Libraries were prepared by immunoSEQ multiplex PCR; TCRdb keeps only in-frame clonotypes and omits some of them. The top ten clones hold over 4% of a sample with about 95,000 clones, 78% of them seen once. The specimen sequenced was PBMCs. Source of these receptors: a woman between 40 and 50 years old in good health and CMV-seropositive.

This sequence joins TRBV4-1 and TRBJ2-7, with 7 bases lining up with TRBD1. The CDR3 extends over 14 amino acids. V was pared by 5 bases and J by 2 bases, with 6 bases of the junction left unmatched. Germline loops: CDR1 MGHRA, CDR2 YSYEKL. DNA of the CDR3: TGCGCCAGCAGCTTACAGGGGCCGCCCTACGAGCAGTACTTC. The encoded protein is CASSLQGPPYEQYF.

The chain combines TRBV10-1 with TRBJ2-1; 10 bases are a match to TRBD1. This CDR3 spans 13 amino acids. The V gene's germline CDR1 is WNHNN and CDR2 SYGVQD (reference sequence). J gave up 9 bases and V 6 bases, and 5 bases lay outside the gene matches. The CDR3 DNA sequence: TGCGCCAGCAGCGGGACAGGGGTTGGTGAGCAGTTCTTC. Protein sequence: CASSGTGVGEQFF.

CDR3 amino acids: CASSLGQTDTQYF. The CDR3 DNA is TGCGCCAGCAGCCTCGGACAGACAGATACGCAGTATTTT. The chain is built from TRBV5-1 and TRBJ2-3, with D possibly matching TRBD1 (6 bases). CDR1 and CDR2 (germline): SGHRS, YFSETQ. The CDR3 spans 13 residues. Between the trimmed V and J ends, which lost 4 bases and 3 bases, there was a span of 9 bases.

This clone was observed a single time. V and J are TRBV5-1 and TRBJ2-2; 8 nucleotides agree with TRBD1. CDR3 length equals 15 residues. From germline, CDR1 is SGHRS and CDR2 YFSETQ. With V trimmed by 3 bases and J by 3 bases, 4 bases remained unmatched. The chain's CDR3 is CASSSPDRDTGELFF. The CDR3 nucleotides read TGCGCCAGCAGCTCGCCGGACAGGGACACCGGGGAGCTGTTTTTT.

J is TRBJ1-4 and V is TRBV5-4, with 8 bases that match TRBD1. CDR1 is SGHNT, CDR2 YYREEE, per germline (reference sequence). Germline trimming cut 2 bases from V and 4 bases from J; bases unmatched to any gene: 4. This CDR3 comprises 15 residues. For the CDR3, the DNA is TGTGCCAGCAGCTTAACAGGGGGTGGTAATGAAAAACTGTTTTTT. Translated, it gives CASSLTGGGNEKLFF.